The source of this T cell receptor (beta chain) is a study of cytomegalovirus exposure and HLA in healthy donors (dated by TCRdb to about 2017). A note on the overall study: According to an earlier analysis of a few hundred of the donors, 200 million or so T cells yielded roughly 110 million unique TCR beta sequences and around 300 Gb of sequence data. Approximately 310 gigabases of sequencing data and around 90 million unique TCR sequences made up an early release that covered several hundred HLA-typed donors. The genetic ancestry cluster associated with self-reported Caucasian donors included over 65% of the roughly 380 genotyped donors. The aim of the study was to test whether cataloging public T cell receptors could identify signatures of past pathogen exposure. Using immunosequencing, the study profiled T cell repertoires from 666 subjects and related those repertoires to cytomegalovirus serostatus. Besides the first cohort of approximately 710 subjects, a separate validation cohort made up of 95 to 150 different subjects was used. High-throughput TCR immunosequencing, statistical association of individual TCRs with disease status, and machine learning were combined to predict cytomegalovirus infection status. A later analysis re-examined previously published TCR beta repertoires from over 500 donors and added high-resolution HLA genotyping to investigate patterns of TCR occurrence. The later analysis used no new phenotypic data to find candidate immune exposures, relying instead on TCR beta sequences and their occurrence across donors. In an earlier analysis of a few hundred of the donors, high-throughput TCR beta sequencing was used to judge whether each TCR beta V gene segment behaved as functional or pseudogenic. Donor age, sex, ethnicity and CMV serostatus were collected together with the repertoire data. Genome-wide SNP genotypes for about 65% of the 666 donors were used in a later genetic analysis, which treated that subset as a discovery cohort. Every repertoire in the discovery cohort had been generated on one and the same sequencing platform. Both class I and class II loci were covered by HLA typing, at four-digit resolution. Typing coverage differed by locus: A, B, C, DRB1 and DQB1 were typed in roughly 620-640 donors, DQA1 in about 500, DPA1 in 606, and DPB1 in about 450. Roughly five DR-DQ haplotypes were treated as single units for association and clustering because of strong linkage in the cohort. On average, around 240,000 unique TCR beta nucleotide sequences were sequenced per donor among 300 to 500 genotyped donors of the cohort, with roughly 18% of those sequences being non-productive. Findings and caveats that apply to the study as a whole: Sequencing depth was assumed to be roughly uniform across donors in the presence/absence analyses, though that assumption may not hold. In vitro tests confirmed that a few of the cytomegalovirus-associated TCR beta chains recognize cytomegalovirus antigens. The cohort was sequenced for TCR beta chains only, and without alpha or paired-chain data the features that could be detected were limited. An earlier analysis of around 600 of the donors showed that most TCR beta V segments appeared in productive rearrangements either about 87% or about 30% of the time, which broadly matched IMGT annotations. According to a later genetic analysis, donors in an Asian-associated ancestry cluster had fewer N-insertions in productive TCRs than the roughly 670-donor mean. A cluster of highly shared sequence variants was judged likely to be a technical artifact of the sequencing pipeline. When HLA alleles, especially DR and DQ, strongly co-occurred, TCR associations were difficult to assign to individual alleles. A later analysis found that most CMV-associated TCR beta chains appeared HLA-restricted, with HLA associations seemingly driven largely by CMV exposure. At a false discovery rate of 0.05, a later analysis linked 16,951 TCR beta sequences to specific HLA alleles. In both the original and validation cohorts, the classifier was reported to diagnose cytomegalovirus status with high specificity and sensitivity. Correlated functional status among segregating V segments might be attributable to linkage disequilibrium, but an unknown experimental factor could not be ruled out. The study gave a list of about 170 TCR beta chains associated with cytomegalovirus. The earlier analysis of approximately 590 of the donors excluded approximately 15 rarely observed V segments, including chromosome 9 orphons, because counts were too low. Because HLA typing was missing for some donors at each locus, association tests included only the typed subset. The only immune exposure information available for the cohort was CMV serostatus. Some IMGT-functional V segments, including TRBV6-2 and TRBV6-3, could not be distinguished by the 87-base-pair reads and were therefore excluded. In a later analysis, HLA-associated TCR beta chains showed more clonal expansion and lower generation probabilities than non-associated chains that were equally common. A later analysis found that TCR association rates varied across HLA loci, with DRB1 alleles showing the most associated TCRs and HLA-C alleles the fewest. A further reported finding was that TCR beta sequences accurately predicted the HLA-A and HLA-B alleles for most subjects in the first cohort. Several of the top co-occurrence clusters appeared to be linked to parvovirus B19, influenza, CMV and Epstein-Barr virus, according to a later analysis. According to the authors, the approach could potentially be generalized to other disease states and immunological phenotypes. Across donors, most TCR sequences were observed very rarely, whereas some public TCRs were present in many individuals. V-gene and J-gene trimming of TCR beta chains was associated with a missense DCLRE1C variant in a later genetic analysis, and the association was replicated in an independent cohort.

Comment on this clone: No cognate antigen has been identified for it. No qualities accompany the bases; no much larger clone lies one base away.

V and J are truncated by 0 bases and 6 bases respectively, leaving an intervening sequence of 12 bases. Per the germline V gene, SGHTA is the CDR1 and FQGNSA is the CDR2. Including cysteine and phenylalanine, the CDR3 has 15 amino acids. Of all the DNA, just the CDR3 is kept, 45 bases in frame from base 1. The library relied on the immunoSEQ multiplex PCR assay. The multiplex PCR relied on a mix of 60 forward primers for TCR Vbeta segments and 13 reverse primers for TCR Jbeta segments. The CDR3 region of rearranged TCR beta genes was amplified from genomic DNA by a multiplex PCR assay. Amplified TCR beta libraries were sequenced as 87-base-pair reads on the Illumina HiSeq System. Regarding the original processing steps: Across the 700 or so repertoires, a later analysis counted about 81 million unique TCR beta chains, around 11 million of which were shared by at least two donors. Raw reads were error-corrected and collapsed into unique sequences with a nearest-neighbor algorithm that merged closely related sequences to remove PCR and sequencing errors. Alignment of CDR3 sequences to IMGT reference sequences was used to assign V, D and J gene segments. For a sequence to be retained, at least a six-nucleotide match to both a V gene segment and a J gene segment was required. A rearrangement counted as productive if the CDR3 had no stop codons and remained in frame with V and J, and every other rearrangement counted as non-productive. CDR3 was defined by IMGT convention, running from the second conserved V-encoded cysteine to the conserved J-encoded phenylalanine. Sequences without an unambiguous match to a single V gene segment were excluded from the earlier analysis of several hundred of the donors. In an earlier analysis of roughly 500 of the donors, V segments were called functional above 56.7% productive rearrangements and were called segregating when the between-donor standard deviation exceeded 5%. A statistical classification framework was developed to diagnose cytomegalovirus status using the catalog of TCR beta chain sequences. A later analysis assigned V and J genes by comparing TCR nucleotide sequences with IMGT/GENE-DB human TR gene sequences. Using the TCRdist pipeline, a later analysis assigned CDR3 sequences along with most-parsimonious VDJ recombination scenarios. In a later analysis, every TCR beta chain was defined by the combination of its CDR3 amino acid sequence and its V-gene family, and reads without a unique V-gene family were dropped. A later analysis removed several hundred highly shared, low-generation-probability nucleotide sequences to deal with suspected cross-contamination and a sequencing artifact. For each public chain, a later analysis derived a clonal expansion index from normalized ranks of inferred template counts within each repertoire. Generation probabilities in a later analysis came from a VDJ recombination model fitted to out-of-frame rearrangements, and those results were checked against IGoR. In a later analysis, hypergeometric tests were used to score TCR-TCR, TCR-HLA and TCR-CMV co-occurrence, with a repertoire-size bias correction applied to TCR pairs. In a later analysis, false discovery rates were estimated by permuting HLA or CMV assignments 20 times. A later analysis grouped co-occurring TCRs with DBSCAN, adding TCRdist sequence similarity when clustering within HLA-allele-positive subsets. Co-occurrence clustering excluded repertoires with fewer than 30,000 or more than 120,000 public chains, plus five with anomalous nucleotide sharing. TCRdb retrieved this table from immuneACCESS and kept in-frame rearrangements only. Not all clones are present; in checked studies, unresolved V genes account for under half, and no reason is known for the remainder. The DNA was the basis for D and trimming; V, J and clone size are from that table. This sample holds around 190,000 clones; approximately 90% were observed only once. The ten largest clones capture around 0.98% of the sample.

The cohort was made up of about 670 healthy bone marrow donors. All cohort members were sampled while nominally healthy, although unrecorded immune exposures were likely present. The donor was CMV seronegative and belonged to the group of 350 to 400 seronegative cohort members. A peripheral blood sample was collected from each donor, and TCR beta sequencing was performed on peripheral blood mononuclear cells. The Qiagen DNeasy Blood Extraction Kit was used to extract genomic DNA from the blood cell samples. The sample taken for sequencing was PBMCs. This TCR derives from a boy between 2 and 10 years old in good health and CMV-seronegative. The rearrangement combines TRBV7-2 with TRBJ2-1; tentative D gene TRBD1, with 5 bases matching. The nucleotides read TGTGCCAGCAGCTTAGCGGGGCCCAGCCGCAATGAGCAGTTCTTC. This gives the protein CASSLAGPSRNEQFF.